These 7 T cell receptor beta chains were all obtained from the same sample, sequenced in a study of control samples from healthy donors and cancer patients (dated by TCRdb to 2019 to 2021). Preparation of the library involved the immunoSEQ multiplex PCR assay. What TCRdb holds here is the immuneACCESS table cut down to in-frame rearrangements. Part of the clones is not present; checked against another copy, under half of the missing clones reflect an unresolved V gene, and the others are unexplained. This sample lists around 110,000 clones; 70% to 90% were detected once. 2% to 2.5% of the sample rests with the top ten. The specimen sequenced was blood. These receptors all stem from a woman in her 70s in good health.

The chain is built from TRBV10-3 and TRBJ1-5; 9 bases agree with TRBD1. The junction had 7 bases not matched to a gene; V was cut back by 5 bases and J by 8 bases. The CDR3 totals 14 residues. Germline V gives CDR1 ENHRY, CDR2 SYGVKD. CDR3 amino acids: CAISRTGEVEPQHF. Written as DNA, the CDR3 is TGTGCCATCAGTCGGACAGGGGAAGTTGAGCCCCAGCATTTT.

The V and J genes are TRBV18 and TRBJ2-5, with D hard to call. This CDR3 contains 14 residues. Germline V lookup: CDR1 KGHSH, CDR2 LQKENI. V lost 1 base and J 0 bases, leaving 6 bases between the germline ends. The CDR3 is CASSPQANQETQYF. Written as DNA, the CDR3 is TGTGCCAGCTCACCACAGGCGAACCAAGAGACCCAGTACTTC.

As to this clone: Germline is not matched at one junction end, which may reflect a read error. V usage is TRBV12-3 or TRBV12-4 and J usage is TRBJ1-2; perhaps TRBD1 as D (5 bases). The length of the CDR3 is 13 residues. The CDR3 here is CASSLVFGTGGSF. The CDR3 DNA reads as TGTGCCAGCAGTTTAGTTTTTGGGACCGGTGGGTCCTTC.

This chain uses TRBV2 with TRBJ1-1; 7 nucleotides align to TRBD1. The CDR3 extends over 16 amino acids. The germline V gene has CDR1 SNHLY and CDR2 FYNNEI. V lost 5 bases and J lost 5; bases outside the gene matches: 14. CDR3 protein: CASSNAPQGVGTEAFF. In nucleotides, the CDR3 is TGTGCCAGCAGTAACGCCCCTCAGGGGGTAGGGACTGAAGCTTTCTTT.

The gene calls are TRBV19 and TRBJ1-6; 7 bases map to TRBD1. The CDR3 has 15 amino acids. Germline CDR1 is LNHDA and CDR2 is SQIVND (reference sequence). V shed 2 bases, J shed 7 bases, and the junction held 5 bases outside the gene matches. CDR3: CASSISAGGNSPLHF. The DNA for the CDR3 is TGTGCCAGTAGTATAAGTGCAGGGGGGAATTCACCCCTCCACTTT.

This clone was seen a single time. The chain uses TRBV19 and TRBJ1-2, with a weak D call TRBD1 (6 bases). The CDR3 runs 15 residues. Germline V gene data show CDR1 as LNHDA and CDR2 as SQIVND (reference sequence). Trimming cost V 3 bases and J 0 bases, with 11 bases left between them. The CDR3 is CASSIWDTPNYGYTF. The CDR3 nucleotides are TGTGCCAGTAGTATTTGGGACACCCCTAACTATGGCTACACCTTC.

V is TRBV5-5 and J is TRBJ2-1, with D uncertain. The germline CDR1 and CDR2 sequences are SGHKS and YYEKEE (reference sequence). The CDR3 is 14 residues long. V was trimmed by 0 bases and J by 8 bases, leaving 12 bases between them. This CDR3 is CASSLGAASDEQFF. CDR3 DNA: TGTGCCAGCAGCTTGGGTGCCGCGTCGGATGAGCAGTTCTTC.